These T cell receptor beta chains were read from a single sample in a study of OX40 agonist ivuxolimab in advanced cancers. The method was immunoSEQ multiplex PCR; TCRdb's version includes in-frame clones alone and lacks a portion of them. The profile shows 50,000 to 70,000 clones, around 93% of them singletons. The sample consisted of CD4+ or CD8+ T cells sorted from blood, taken in a trial of the OX40 agonist ivuxolimab. These TCRs come from an adult with an advanced solid tumor such as melanoma, head and neck, liver or kidney cancer. CDR3s include the opening cysteine and the closing phenylalanine or tryptophan. A D gene is named only where the DNA matches it firmly. Rows give clone size only sometimes, using once, few, many, or a class for an expanded clone.

clone_size	v_call	j_call	d_call	cdr3_aa	cdr3_nt
NA	TRBV2	TRBJ2-1	NA	CASSSGTVSNNEQFF	TGTGCCAGCAGCTCCGGCACCGTTAGCAACAATGAGCAGTTCTTC
NA	TRBV19	TRBJ2-2	NA	CASKQTEYTGELFF	TGTGCCAGTAAACAGACAGAATACACCGGGGAGCTGTTTTTT
NA	TRBV7-9	TRBJ1-1	NA	CASGLHTEAFF	TGTGCCAGCGGATTACACACTGAAGCTTTCTTT
NA	TRBV4-2	TRBJ1-3	NA	CASSQETGSGNTIYF	TGTGCCAGCAGCCAAGAGACAGGTTCTGGAAACACCATATATTTT
NA	TRBV5-1	TRBJ2-7	TRBD1	CASSLGWDRAGEQYF	TGCGCCAGCAGCTTGGGGTGGGACAGGGCCGGTGAGCAGTACTTC
once	TRBV29-1	TRBJ2-1	TRBD2	CSVVGTNPYNEQFF	TGCAGCGTTGTAGGGACTAATCCCTACAATGAGCAGTTCTTC
NA	TRBV11-3	TRBJ2-3	NA	CASSLGGTSTDTQYF	TGTGCCAGCAGCTTAGGCGGAACTAGCACAGATACGCAGTATTTT
NA	TRBV6-5	TRBJ1-1	TRBD1	CASRDGQGATEAFF	TGTGCCAGCAGGGATGGACAGGGGGCGACTGAAGCTTTCTTT
NA	TRBV7-2	TRBJ2-7	NA	CASRTFTGEEQYF	TGTGCCAGCAGAACGTTTACGGGGGAAGAGCAGTACTTC
NA	TRBV5-1	TRBJ1-1	TRBD1	CASSWGQETTEAFF	TGCGCCAGCAGCTGGGGACAGGAGACCACTGAAGCTTTCTTT
NA	TRBV18	TRBJ2-7	TRBD1	CASSGRDRENEQYF	TGTGCCAGCTCAGGCCGGGACAGGGAGAACGAGCAGTACTTC
NA	TRBV4-1	TRBJ2-1	NA	CASSQDYGGYNEQFF	TGCGCCAGCAGCCAAGACTACGGCGGATACAATGAGCAGTTCTTC
NA	TRBV5-5	TRBJ2-7	NA	CASSPGHGGSEQYF	TGTGCCAGCAGCCCTGGACACGGAGGGAGCGAGCAGTACTTC
NA	TRBV19	TRBJ2-7	NA	CASSIGTHGNEQYF	TGTGCCAGTAGCATCGGGACCCACGGCAACGAGCAGTACTTC
NA	TRBV21-1	TRBJ2-1	NA	CASRKKVQSKVNNEQFF	TGTGCCAGCAGAAAAAAAGTACAGTCTAAAGTTAACAATGAGCAGTTCTTC
NA	TRBV5-4	TRBJ2-3	NA	CASSQQGPDTQYF	TGTGCCAGCAGCCAACAGGGTCCAGATACGCAGTATTTT
NA	TRBV7-8	TRBJ1-3	TRBD1	CASSRQGTGNTIYF	TGTGCCAGCAGCAGACAGGGGACTGGAAACACCATATATTTT
NA	TRBV5-6	TRBJ1-2	NA	CASSLLQANYGYTF	TGTGCCAGCAGCTTGTTGCAAGCTAACTATGGCTACACCTTC
NA	TRBV2	TRBJ1-2	TRBD1	CASRDRVSANYGYTF	TGTGCCAGCAGGGACAGGGTTTCGGCTAACTATGGCTACACCTTC
once	TRBV7-9	TRBJ2-1	NA	CASSLPGFNEQFF	TGTGCCAGCAGCTTACCGGGTTTCAATGAGCAGTTCTTC
NA	TRBV7-6	TRBJ2-7	NA	CASSLGGEGSYEQYF	TGTGCCAGCAGCTTGGGGGGAGAGGGCTCCTACGAGCAGTACTTC
NA	TRBV4-1	TRBJ1-6	NA	CASSQADLSSYNSPLHF	TGCGCCAGCAGCCAAGCCGACCTAAGCTCCTATAATTCACCCCTCCACTTT
NA	TRBV5-6	TRBJ2-2	TRBD1	CASSQIGQGAGTGELFF	TGTGCCAGCAGCCAGATTGGGCAGGGGGCAGGCACCGGGGAGCTGTTTTTT